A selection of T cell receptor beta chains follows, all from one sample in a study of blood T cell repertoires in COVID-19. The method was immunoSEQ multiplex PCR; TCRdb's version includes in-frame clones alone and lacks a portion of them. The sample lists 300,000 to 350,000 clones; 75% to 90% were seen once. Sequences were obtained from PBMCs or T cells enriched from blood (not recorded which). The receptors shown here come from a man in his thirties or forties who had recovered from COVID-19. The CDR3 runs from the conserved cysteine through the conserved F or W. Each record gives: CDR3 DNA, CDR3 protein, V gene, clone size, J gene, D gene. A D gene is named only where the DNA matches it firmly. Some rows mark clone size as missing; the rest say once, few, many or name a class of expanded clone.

TGTGCCAGTAGTATAGCGGGGGGGAGCACAGATACGCAGTATTTT	CASSIAGGSTDTQYF	TRBV19	once	TRBJ2-3	TRBD2
TGTGCCAGCAGTCCAGGGACAGGGGGCTTAAACACTGAAGCTTTCTTT	CASSPGTGGLNTEAFF	TRBV5-4	NA	TRBJ1-1	TRBD1
TGTGCCACCAGCAGAGGAGGTGCGGATGGCTACACCTTC	CATSRGGADGYTF	TRBV15	few	TRBJ1-2	NA
TGTGCCAGTAGTACGGGGACAGGGATATCGAATTCACCCCTCCACTTT	CASSTGTGISNSPLHF	TRBV19	NA	TRBJ1-6	TRBD1
TGCGCCAGCAGCTTGGCGGCAGGGCTTAACGAGCAGTACTTC	CASSLAAGLNEQYF	TRBV5-1	once	TRBJ2-7	NA
TGTGCCAGCAGCCAAGTAAAGGGGGCTAGATCACCCCTCCACTTT	CASSQVKGARSPLHF	TRBV14	NA	TRBJ1-6	TRBD1
TGTGCCAGTAGGGGACTAGCGGGGGGCTCGAGCTCCTACAATGAGCAGTTCTTC	CASRGLAGGSSSYNEQFF	TRBV19	NA	TRBJ2-1	TRBD2
TGTGCCAGCAGCCCAGGGACAGCAAACACCATATATTTT	CASSPGTANTIYF	TRBV9	few	TRBJ1-3	TRBD1
TGCGCCAGCAGCCAAGTAATCAATGAGCAGTTCTTC	CASSQVINEQFF	TRBV4-3	NA	TRBJ2-1	NA
TGTGCCAGCTCACCGACTTTAACAGGGGGGCTTGAAGCTTTCTTT	CASSPTLTGGLEAFF	TRBV18	NA	TRBJ1-1	TRBD1
TGTGCCAGCAGCCAGCACGGAGAGACCCAGTACTTC	CASSQHGETQYF	TRBV3-1/TRBV3-2	NA	TRBJ2-5	NA
TGTGCCAGCAGCTTGAGAAGCGGGGGTGGACGAGAGACCCAGTACTTC	CASSLRSGGGRETQYF	TRBV5-6	NA	TRBJ2-5	TRBD2
TGTGCCAGCAGCCACAGTACAGGGGGGGCCCAGCATTTT	CASSHSTGGAQHF	TRBV3-1/TRBV3-2	few	TRBJ1-5	TRBD1